This TCR beta chain was sequenced during a study of T cell responses to AZD1222 COVID-19 vaccine. Study observations and caveats: A mostly white British donor set with more females was recruited, and clonal diversity was possibly underestimated. As reported, nearly half of all spike-specific TCRs target variant regions that are unmutated.

Using immunoSEQ multiplex PCR, the repertoire was profiled, and TCRdb retains in-frame clones only, with some absent. The table has over 100,000 clones, approximately 90% seen once. Turning to this clone: Its antigen remains unidentified.

V was trimmed by 4 bases and J by 1 base, leaving 15 bases between them. In germline, CDR1 is SGHAT, CDR2 FQNNGV. This CDR3 is 16 amino acids long. Sequenced here: peripheral blood, sampled on day 0 of AZD1222 vaccination. The receptor was isolated from an adult in good health. The V call is TRBV11-2, the J call TRBJ2-3, with D possibly TRBD1 on 6 matching bases. CDR3 nucleotide sequence: TGTGCCAGCAGCTCCCACAGGGCACTAGGCACAGATACGCAGTATTTT. It specifies CASSSHRALGTDTQYF.